Sequencing of this T cell receptor (beta chain) was carried out in a study of T cell responses to AZD1222 COVID-19 vaccine. The table came from immunoSEQ multiplex PCR; TCRdb's copy has only in-frame clones and leaves some out. The profile shows 100,000 or so clones, about 88% of them singletons. Germline V gene data show CDR1 as SNHLY and CDR2 as FYNNEI. V lost 1 base and J 2 bases, leaving 11 bases between the germline ends. The CDR3 loop spans 15 amino acids. J is TRBJ1-2 and V is TRBV2; TRBD1 is a possible D gene (6 bases). The sample here was peripheral blood, taken on day 0 of AZD1222 vaccination. The receptor's source is an adult in good health. The CDR3 region has the DNA TGTGCCAGCAGTGAAGTCGAAGGGGGAAACTATGGCTACACCTTC. This encodes CASSEVEGGNYGYTF.